This passage covers 10 T cell receptor beta chains from one sample sequenced in a study of shared clonotypes between healthy human individuals. TCRdb's table, derived via immunoSEQ multiplex PCR, lists solely in-frame clones and lacks some. Here the sample spans approximately 2.5 million clones, approximately 90% being singletons. The sequenced material came from naive CD4+ T cells sorted from blood. Subset in this sample: CD45RA+ positively selected. These receptors were obtained from a man younger than 30 in good health.

The CDR3 region is CASSQDLGESYEQYF. The CDR3 DNA follows: TGTGCCAGCAGCCAAGATCTCGGGGAATCCTACGAGCAGTACTTC. J is TRBJ2-7 and V is TRBV4-2; D is possibly TRBD2 (5 bases). This CDR3 contains 15 residues. CDR1 LGHNA and CDR2 YNFKEQ come from the germline V gene. V was trimmed by 0 bases and J by 1 base, leaving 10 bases between them.

The chain links TRBV5-1 to TRBJ2-7; 8 bases map to TRBD1. The CDR3 runs 16 residues. The V and J ends lost 4 bases and 0 bases, in that order; junction bases with no gene match: 9. CDR1 and CDR2 from the germline V gene are SGHRS and YFSETQ. The CDR3 loop is CASSTRQGRSSYEQYF. In DNA form, the CDR3 reads TGCGCCAGCAGCACCCGACAGGGGCGTAGCTCCTACGAGCAGTACTTC.

V is TRBV5-6 and J is TRBJ2-7, with D tentatively TRBD2 (7 bases). This CDR3 has 15 residues. Per germline, CDR1 SGHDT and CDR2 YYEEEE. Trimming cost V 2 bases and J 2 bases, with 14 bases left between them. CDR3 protein: CASSFGGGYTYEQYF. The DNA for the CDR3 is TGTGCCAGCAGCTTTGGCGGGGGCTATACCTACGAGCAGTACTTC.

The DNA of the CDR3 is TGTGCCAGCTCTTTTGGAAGGGCAAGCAATCAGCCCCAGCATTTT. Protein sequence: CASSFGRASNQPQHF. The V gene is TRBV18, the J gene TRBJ1-5; D call uncertain. The ends were cut back, 6 bases at V and 1 base at J, with 13 bases in the middle. The CDR3 covers 15 residues. The germline V gene encodes CDR1 KGHSH and CDR2 LQKENI. The full variable domain, with the rest looked up from reference TRBV18 and TRBJ1-5, is NAGVMQNPRHLVRRRGQEARLRCSPMKGHSHVYWYRQLPEEGLKFMVYLQKENIIDESGMPKERFSAEFPKEGPSILRIQQVVRGDSAAYFCASSFGRASNQPQHFGDGTRLSIL.

The chain employs TRBV9 and TRBJ1-5; D is possibly TRBD1 (5 bases). The V gene lost 2 bases and the J gene lost 2 bases, with 11 bases spanning the gap. The CDR3 runs 15 residues. CDR1 and CDR2 from the germline V gene are SGDLS and YYNGEE. This CDR3 reads CASSVAGSGNQPQHF. CDR3 DNA: TGTGCCAGCAGCGTGGCAGGGTCGGGCAATCAGCCCCAGCATTTT.

In the case of this clone: The sample contains more than one DNA sequence encoding this CDR3. The genes are TRBV7-9 and TRBJ2-7; weak D call: TRBD1 (6 bases). CDR1 and CDR2 from the germline V gene are SEHNR and FQNEAQ (reference sequence). V was clipped by 0 bases and J by 5 bases, with 8 bases between them. This CDR3 has 13 residues. The CDR3 bases are TGTGCCAGCAGCTTAGCTGGGGGCGACGAGCAGTACTTC. Its translation: CASSLAGGDEQYF.

To note about this clone: Other DNA sequences of this sample code for an identical CDR3. This chain links TRBV5-1 with TRBJ2-3, with D possibly being TRBD2 (5 bases). The V and J ends lost 0 bases and 3 bases respectively, with 8 bases between them. There are 14 residues in the CDR3. Germline assignment: CDR1 SGHRS and CDR2 YFSETQ. CDR3 residues: CASSLGAGTDTQYF. The CDR3 DNA sequence: TGCGCCAGCAGCTTGGGGGCGGGTACAGATACGCAGTATTTT.

This clone showed up just a few times. The V and J genes are TRBV5-1 and TRBJ2-7; TRBD2 might be the D (6 bases). CDR1 SGHRS and CDR2 YFSETQ come from the germline V gene. V was pared by 4 bases and J by 2 bases, with 16 bases between. The CDR3 length is 15 residues. CDR3 DNA sequence: TGCGCCAGCAGCCCCTGGCCGGGGGACCCCTACGAGCAGTACTTC. It is translated as CASSPWPGDPYEQYF.

This chain connects TRBV28 to TRBJ2-5; D gene ambiguous. CDR3 length: 13 residues. Germline loops: CDR1 MDHEN, CDR2 SYDVKM. V shed 7 bases and J shed 5 bases, with 14 bases lying between them. DNA of the CDR3: TGTGCCAGCACCCTCGGAGATTTGGAGACCCAGTACTTC. As protein: CASTLGDLETQYF.

This rearrangement joins TRBV7-6 to TRBJ1-2, with 8 bases lining up with TRBD1. CDR3 length: 13 residues. With 5 bases clipped from V and 7 bases from J, the junction kept 6 bases outside the gene matches. From germline, CDR1 is SGHVS and CDR2 FNYEAQ. The CDR3 nucleotides are TGTGCCAGCAGCGATCGACAGGGGCTTGGCTACACCTTC. Encoded protein: CASSDRQGLGYTF. Based on the CDR3 plus reference TRBV7-6 and TRBJ1-2, the full variable domain is GAGVSQSPRYKVTKRGQDVALRCDPISGHVSLYWYRQALGQGPEFLTYFNYEAQQDKSGLPNDRFSAERPEGSISTLTIQRTEQRDSAMYRCASSDRQGLGYTFGSGTRLTVV.